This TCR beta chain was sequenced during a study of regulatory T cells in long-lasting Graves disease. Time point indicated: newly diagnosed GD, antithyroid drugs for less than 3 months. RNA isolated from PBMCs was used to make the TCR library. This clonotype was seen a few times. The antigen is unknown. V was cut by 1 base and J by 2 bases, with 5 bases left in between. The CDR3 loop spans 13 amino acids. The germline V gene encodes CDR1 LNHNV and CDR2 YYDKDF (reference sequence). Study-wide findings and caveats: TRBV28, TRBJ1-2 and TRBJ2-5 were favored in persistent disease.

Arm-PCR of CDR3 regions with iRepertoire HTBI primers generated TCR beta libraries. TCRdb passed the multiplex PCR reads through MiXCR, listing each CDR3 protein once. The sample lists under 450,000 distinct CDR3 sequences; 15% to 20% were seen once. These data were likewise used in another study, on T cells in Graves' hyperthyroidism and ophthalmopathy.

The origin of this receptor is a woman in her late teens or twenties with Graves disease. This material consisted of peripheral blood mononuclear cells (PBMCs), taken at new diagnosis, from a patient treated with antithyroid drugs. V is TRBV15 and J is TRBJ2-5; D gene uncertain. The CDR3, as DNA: TGTGCCACCAGCAGAGGTAGACAAGAGACCCAGTACTTC. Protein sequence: CATSRGRQETQYF.